Following are 8 T cell receptor beta chains from one sample sequenced in a study of human thymus T cells. Profiled with immunoSEQ multiplex PCR; TCRdb holds only in-frame clones, not every one. The data hold tens of thousands of clones, with about 95% observed a single time. Resections obtained during corrective heart surgery supplied the thymus tissue. Sequencing was carried out using thymus tissue. These receptors were collected from a girl in the first two years of life with a congenital heart defect but otherwise immunologically healthy.

This sequence joins TRBV21-1 and TRBJ1-1. TRBV21-1 is a known pseudogene. CDR3 size: 15 residues. CDR3 bases: TGTGCCAGCAGCGCAGAAAGGGAGAAGAACACTGAAGCTTTCTTT. Translating it yields CASSAEREKNTEAFF.

Here the CDR3 DNA reads TGTGCCAGCAGTTTTGAACAGGGTATGAACACTGAAGCTTTCTTT. Amino acids: CASSFEQGMNTEAFF. This chain joins TRBV7-4 and TRBJ1-1; a possible D gene is TRBD1 (6 bases). From germline, CDR1 is SGHVT and CDR2 SQSDAQ. This CDR3 is 15 amino acids long. The V gene lost 6 bases and the J gene lost 0 bases, with 14 bases spanning the gap.

The CDR3 loop reads CAWRKRTGTSGREGPEQYF. DNA of the CDR3: TGTGCCTGGAGGAAACGGACCGGGACTAGCGGGAGAGAGGGGCCCGAGCAGTACTTC. The chain links TRBV30 to TRBJ2-7; 14 nucleotides align to TRBD2. Trimming cost V 3 bases and J 6 bases; bases outside gene matches: 19. The CDR3 extends over 19 amino acids. CDR1 and CDR2 (germline): GTSNPN, SVGIG (reference sequence).

CDR3: CASSLLLDTDTQYF. For the CDR3, the DNA is TGCGCCAGCAGCTTGCTACTAGATACAGATACGCAGTATTTT. The genes are TRBV5-1 and TRBJ2-3, with D perhaps matching TRBD2 (5 bases). Germline CDR1 is SGHRS and CDR2 is YFSETQ. Trimming left V 1 base short and J 3 bases short, with 9 bases between. This CDR3 comprises 14 residues.

The V call is TRBV5-6, the J call TRBJ1-6, with D tentatively TRBD1 (6 bases). The CDR3 sequence is 14 residues long. Germline CDR1 reads SGHDT; CDR2 reads YYEEEE. The V end was cut by 2 bases, the J end by 6 bases, with 9 bases between. The CDR3 coding sequence is TGTGCCAGCAGCTTCAGGGGCGTTAATTCACCCCTCCACTTT. As protein: CASSFRGVNSPLHF.

This clone was recorded only once. The chain couples TRBV18 to TRBJ1-5; D remains unclear. Germline loops: CDR1 KGHSH, CDR2 LQKENI. V gave up 6 bases and J gave up 2 bases, with 17 bases separating them. The CDR3 covers 16 residues. DNA of the CDR3: TGTGCCAGCTCCCCAAGTGGGTCCCAGGGCAATCAGCCCCAGCATTTT. It encodes CASSPSGSQGNQPQHF.

V is TRBV9 and J is TRBJ1-2; 10 bases line up with TRBD1. The length of the CDR3 is 21 residues. Germline CDR1 reads SGDLS; CDR2 reads YYNGEE. Trimming took 1 base from V and 8 from J; bases not matched to a gene: 26. The CDR3 bases are TGTGCCAGCAGCGTAAAGCCTTCGACAGGGGGCTTTAATTGCAGTAGGGAGGGCTACACCTTC. Its protein is CASSVKPSTGGFNCSREGYTF.

The chain combines TRBV29-1 with TRBJ2-1; D possibly corresponds to TRBD2 (5 bases). The CDR3 covers 15 residues. Germline-derived CDR1 and CDR2 are SQVTM and ANQGSEA. Trimming shortened V by 7 bases and J by 1 base, and 17 bases separated the two germline ends. CDR3 nucleotide sequence: TGCAGCGCCGGGCCGGGGAAGGATTCCTACAATGAGCAGTTCTTC. The encoded protein is CSAGPGKDSYNEQFF.